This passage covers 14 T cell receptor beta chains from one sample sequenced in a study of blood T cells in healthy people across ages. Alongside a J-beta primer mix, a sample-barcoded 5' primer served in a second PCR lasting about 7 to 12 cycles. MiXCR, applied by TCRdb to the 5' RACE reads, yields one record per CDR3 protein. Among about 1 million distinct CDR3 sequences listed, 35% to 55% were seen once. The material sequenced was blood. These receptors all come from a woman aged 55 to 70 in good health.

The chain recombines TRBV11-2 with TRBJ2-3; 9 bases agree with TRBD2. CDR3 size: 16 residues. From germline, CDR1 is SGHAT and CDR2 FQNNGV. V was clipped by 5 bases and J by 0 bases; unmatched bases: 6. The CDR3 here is CASSVLTSGSTDTQYF. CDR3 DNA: TGTGCCAGCAGCGTCTTGACTAGCGGAAGCACAGATACGCAGTATTTT.

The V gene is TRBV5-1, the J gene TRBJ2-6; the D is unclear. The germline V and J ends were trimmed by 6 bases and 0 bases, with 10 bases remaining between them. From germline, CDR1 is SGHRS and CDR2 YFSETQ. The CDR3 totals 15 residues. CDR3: CASTYSSSGANVLTF. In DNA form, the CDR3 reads TGCGCCAGCACCTACAGTAGCTCTGGGGCCAACGTCCTGACTTTC.

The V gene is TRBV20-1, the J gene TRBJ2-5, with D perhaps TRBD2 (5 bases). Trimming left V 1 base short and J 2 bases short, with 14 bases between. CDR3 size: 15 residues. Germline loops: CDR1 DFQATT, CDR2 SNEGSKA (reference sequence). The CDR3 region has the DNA TGCAGTGCTAGAGTGACAACTAGAGCGCAAGAGACCCAGTACTTC. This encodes CSARVTTRAQETQYF.

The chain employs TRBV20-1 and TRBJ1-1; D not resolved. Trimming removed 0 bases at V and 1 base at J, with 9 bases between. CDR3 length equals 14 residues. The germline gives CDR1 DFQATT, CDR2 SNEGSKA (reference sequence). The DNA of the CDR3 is TGCAGTGCTAGAGATCGTGCGGGGAACACTGAAGCTTTCTTT. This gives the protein CSARDRAGNTEAFF.

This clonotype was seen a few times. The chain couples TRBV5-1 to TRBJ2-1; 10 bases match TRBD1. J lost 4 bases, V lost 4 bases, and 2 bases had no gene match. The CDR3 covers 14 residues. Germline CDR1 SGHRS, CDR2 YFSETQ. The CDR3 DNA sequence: TGCGCCAGCAGCATGGGACAGGGGTACAATGAGCAGTTCTTC. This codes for CASSMGQGYNEQFF.

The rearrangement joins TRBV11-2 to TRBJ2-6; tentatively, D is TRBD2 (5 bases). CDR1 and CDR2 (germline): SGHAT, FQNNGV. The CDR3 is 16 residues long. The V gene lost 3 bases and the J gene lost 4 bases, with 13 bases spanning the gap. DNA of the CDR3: TGTGCCAGCAGCTTCTGGACTCTAGAAGGGGCCAACGTCCTGACTTTC. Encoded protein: CASSFWTLEGANVLTF.

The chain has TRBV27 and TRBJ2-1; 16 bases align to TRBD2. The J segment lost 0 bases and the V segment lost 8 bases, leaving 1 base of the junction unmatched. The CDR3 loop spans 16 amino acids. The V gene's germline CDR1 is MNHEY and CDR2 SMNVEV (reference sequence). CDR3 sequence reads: CASGTSGGGSYNEQFF. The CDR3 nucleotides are TGTGCCAGCGGGACTAGCGGGGGGGGCTCCTACAATGAGCAGTTCTTC.

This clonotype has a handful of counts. The CDR3, as DNA: TGTGCCAGCAGGGGTCTGGTATCCTACAATGAGCAGTTCTTC. It specifies CASRGLVSYNEQFF. The J gene is TRBJ2-1, the V gene TRBV6-4, with no clear D. The V end lost 6 bases, the J end lost 1 base, and 10 bases lay between the germline ends. The germline gives CDR1 MRHNA, CDR2 SNTAGT. The CDR3 length is 14 residues.

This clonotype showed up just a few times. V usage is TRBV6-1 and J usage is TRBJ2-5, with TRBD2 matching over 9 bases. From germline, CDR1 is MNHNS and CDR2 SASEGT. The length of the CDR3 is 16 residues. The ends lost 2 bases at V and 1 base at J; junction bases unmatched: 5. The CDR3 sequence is CASSEPSGKTQETQYF. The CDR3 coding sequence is TGTGCCAGCAGTGAACCTAGCGGGAAAACCCAAGAGACCCAGTACTTC.

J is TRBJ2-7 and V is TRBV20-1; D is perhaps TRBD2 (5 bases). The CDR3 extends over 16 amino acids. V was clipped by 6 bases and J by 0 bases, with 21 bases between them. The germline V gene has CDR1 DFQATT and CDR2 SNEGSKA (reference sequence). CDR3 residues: CSAATNIPGTSYEQYF. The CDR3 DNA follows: TGCAGTGCCGCCACCAACATACCGGGAACCTCCTACGAGCAGTACTTC.

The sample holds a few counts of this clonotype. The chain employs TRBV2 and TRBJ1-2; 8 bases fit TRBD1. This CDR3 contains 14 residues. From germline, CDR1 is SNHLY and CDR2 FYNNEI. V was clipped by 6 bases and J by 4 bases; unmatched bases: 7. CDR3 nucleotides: TGTGCCAGCAGCGAACAGGGGGAAGTCTATGGCTACACCTTC. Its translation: CASSEQGEVYGYTF.

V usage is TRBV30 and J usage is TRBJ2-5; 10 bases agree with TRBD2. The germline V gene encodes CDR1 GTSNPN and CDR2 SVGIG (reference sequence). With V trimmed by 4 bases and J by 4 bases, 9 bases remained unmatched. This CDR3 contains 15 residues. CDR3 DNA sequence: TGTGCCTGGATGGCTAGCGGGAGTGGAAGAGAGACCCAGTACTTC. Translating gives CAWMASGSGRETQYF.

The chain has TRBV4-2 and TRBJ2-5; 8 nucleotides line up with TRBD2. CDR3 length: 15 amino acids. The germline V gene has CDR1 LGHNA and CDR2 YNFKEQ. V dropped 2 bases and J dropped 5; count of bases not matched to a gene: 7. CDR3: CASSQQRTSRETQYF. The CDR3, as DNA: TGTGCCAGCAGCCAACAAAGGACTAGCAGGGAGACCCAGTACTTC.

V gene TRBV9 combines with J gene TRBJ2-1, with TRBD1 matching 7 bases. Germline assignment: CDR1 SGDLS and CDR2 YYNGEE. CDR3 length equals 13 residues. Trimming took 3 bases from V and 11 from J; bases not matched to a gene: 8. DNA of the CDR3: TGTGCCAGCAGCGCGGGGACAGACGATCAGCAGTTCTTC. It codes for CASSAGTDDQQFF.